The T cell receptor beta chain under discussion was sequenced for a study of follicular helper T cells after annual influenza vaccination (dated by TCRdb to about 2017). Notes on the research overall: After each seasonal influenza vaccination, blood was collected on days 0, 7 and 28. To study recall of cTfh clones, some subjects were followed through successive annual vaccinations in the 2013-2014, 2014-2015 and 2015-2016 seasons. The 2013-2014 samples were cryopreserved, while the 2015 samples were processed right after collection. Multi-year samples were obtained from about six subjects, with two vaccination seasons covered for four subjects and three seasons covered for two subjects. One week after vaccination, a second recruited cohort of about eleven subjects (Table S1) displayed a similar ICOS+CD38+ cTfh response. Study-wide conclusions, independent of this receptor: When influenza clone enrichment was assessed, the possibility that the much larger non-cTfh compartments were undersampled could not be excluded. Rare clonotypes could not be sampled because productive TCRB sequences were recovered from only roughly 10-20% of the analyzed cells. Day 7 ICOS+CD38+ clones were most often found later in ICOS-CD38- cTfh, suggesting that subset may serve as a memory reservoir. Successive annual vaccinations recalled a recurrent oligoclonal ICOS+CD38+ cTfh response that contained tetramer and AIM influenza-specific clonotypes. ICOS+CD38+ cTfh clonality correlated with the frequency of that population, and its change correlated with the change in circulating plasmablast frequency.

The CDR3, from cysteine to phenylalanine, totals 11 residues. Here the CDR3 DNA is all that survives: 33 bases in frame from base 1. In the germline V gene, CDR1 corresponds to MDHEN and CDR2 to SYDVKM. At the junction V is shortened by 7 bases and J by 6 bases, with 10 bases in between. This clone was detected a few times. Its antigen specificity is not known. Base quality data are lacking; no much larger clone is found one base away. Library creation used the immunoSEQ multiplex PCR assay. Adaptive Biotechnologies carried out TCRB amplification, library preparation, sequencing and preliminary bioinformatics at Survey level resolution. In the authors' own workflow: Clonality was calculated in R as 1 minus normalized Shannon entropy, and the Gini index was calculated with the R package ineq. The overlap score was defined as the summed counts of shared sequences divided by the total counts of all sequences in both compared samples. Fisher's exact test, with an assumed theoretical repertoire of 10^7 TCRB sequences, was used to assess the significance of shared clonotypes. TCRdb obtained this table from immuneACCESS and retained in-frame rearrangements with V and J assigned. These tables miss some clones; where compared with another copy, unresolved V genes account for less than half of the shortfall, and the remainder is unexplained. The DNA was the basis for D and trimming; V, J and clone size are from that table. The sample table holds over 8,000 clones, of which approximately 87% were seen once. The ten largest clones add up to approximately 0.37% of the sample.

The sample's time point label, decoded: 2015-2016 season, 7 days after influenza vaccination. Adults were given seasonal inactivated influenza vaccine (Fluvarix), and sorted blood CD4 subsets were followed by TCRB sequencing before and after vaccination. To be eligible, subjects had to live in the community and must not have received influenza vaccine in the previous 6 months. Reasons for exclusion included contraindications to influenza vaccine, substance abuse, HIV/AIDS, active malignancy, immunomodulatory medication, and active illness such as respiratory infection. Between about 35 and 110 mL of blood was sampled per time point. Ficoll-Paque PLUS or SepMate separation was used to isolate PBMC. As a non-Tfh comparison subset, CXCR5- memory CD4 T cells were sorted. Before DNA was extracted, the cell subsets were sorted from PBMC using a BD FACS Aria.

The material was CXCR5- memory CD4+ T cells sorted from blood, obtained 7 days after influenza vaccination. What the cell subset or site label conveys for this sample: CXCR5- memory CD4 T cells. The chain was built from TRBV28 and TRBJ2-7, and possibly TRBD1, on 5 matching bases. The TCR sequence derives from an adult who received the influenza vaccine. The CDR3 sequence is CASTIRGEQYF. The bases read TGTGCCAGCACAATAAGGGGCGAGCAGTACTTC.